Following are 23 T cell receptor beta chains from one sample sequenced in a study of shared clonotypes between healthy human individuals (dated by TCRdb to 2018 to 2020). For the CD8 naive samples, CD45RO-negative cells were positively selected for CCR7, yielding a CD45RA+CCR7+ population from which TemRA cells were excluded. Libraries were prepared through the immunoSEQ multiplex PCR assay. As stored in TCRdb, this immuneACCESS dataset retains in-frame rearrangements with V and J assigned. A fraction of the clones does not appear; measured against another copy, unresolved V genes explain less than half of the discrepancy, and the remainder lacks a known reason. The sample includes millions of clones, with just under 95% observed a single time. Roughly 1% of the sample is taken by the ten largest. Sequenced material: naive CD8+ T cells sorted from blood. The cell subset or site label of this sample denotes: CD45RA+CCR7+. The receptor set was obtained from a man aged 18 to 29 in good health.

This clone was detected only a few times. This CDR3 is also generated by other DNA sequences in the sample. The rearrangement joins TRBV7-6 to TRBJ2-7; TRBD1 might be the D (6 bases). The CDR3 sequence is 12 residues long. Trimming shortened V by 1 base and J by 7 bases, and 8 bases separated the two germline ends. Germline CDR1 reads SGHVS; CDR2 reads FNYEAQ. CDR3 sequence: CASSLGGGEQYF. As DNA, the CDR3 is TGTGCCAGCAGCTTAGGAGGGGGAGAGCAGTACTTC.

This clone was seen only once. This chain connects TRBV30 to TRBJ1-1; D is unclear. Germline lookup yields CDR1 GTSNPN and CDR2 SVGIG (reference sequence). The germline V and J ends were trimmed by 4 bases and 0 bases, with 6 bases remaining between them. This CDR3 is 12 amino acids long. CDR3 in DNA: TGTGCCTGGAATCCCTTGAACACTGAAGCTTTCTTT. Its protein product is CAWNPLNTEAFF.

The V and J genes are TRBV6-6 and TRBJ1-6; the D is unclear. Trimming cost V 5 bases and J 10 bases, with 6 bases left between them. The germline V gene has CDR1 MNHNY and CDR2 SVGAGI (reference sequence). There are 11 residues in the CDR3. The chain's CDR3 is CASSESSPLHF. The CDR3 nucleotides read TGTGCCAGCAGTGAATCCTCACCCCTCCACTTT.

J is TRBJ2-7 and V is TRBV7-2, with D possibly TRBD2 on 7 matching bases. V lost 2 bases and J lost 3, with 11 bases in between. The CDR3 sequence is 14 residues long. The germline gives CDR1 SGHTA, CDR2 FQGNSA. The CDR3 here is CASSLWGGGYEQYF. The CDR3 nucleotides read TGTGCCAGCAGCTTATGGGGAGGGGGCTACGAGCAGTACTTC.

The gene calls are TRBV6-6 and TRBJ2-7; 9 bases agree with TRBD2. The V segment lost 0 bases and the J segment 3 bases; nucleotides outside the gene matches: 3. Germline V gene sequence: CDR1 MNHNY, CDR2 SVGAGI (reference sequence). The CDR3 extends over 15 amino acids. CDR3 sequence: CASSYSNSGSYEQYF. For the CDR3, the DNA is TGTGCCAGCAGTTACTCGAATAGCGGGAGCTACGAGCAGTACTTC.

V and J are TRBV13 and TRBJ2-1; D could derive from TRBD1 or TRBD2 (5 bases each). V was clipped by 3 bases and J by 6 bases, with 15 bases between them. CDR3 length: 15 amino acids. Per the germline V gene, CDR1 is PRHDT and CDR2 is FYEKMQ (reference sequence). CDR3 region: CASSFEGSQGNEQFF. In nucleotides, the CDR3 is TGTGCCAGCAGCTTCGAGGGTTCTCAGGGCAATGAGCAGTTCTTC.

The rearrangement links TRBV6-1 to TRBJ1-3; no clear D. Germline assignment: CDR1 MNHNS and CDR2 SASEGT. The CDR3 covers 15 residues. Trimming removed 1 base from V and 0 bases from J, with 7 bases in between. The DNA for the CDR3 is TGTGCCAGCAGTGAAGTGGCCTTCTCTGGAAACACCATATATTTT. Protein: CASSEVAFSGNTIYF.

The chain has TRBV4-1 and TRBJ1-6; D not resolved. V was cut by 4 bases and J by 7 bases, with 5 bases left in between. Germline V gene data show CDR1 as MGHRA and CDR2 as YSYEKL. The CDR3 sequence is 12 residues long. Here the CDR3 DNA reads TGCGCCAGCAGCCGCCTGAATTCACCCCTCCACTTT. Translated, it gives CASSRLNSPLHF.

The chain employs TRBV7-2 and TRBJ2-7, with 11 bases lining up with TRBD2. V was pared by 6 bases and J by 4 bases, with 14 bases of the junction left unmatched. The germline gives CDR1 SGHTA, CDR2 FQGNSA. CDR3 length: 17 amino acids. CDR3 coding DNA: TGTGCCAGCAGTCCGAGACTAGCGGGGTCAGCTCAATACGAGCAGTACTTC. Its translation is CASSPRLAGSAQYEQYF.

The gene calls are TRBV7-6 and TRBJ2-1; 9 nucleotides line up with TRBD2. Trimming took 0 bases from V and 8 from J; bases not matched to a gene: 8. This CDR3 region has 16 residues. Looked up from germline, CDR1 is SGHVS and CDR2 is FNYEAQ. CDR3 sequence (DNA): TGTGCCAGCAGCTTAGCTCCGGGACTAGCTGGGGATGAGCAGTTCTTC. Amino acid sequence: CASSLAPGLAGDEQFF.

CDR3 residues: CASSLETEVETF. As DNA, the CDR3 is TGTGCCAGCAGCTTAGAGACCGAGGTGGAGACCTTC. The rearrangement joins TRBV7-9 to TRBJ1-2, with D uncertain. The CDR3 is 12 amino acids. The germline V gene has CDR1 SEHNR and CDR2 FQNEAQ (reference sequence). Trimming removed 1 base at V and 14 bases at J, with 14 bases between.

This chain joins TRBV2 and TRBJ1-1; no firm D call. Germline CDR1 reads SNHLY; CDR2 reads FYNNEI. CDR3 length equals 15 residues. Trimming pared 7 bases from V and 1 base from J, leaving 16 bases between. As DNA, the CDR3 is TGTGCCAGCATCGAAGGTCAACATCCGAACACTGAAGCTTTCTTT. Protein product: CASIEGQHPNTEAFF.

The CDR3 protein is CASSMDNAYEQYF. The DNA for the CDR3 is TGTGCCAGTAGTATGGACAACGCCTACGAGCAGTACTTC. The V call is TRBV19, the J call TRBJ2-7, with a possible D match to TRBD1 (5 bases). This CDR3 is 13 amino acids long. The ends were cut back, 3 bases at V and 2 bases at J, with 8 bases in the middle. CDR1 and CDR2 from the germline V gene are LNHDA and SQIVND (reference sequence). Variable domain in full (rest from reference TRBV19 and TRBJ2-7): DGGITQSPKYLFRKEGQNVTLSCEQNLNHDAMYWYRQDPGQGLRLIYYSQIVNDFQKGDIAEGYSVSREKKESFPLTVTSAQKNPTAFYLCASSMDNAYEQYFGPGTRLTVT.

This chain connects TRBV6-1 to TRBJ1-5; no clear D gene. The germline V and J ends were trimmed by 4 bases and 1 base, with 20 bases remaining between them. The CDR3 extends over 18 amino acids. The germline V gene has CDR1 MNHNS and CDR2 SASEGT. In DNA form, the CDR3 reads TGTGCCAGCAGTGCCCCGCTCGGGCAGTTCTTAAGCAATCAGCCCCAGCATTTT. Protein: CASSAPLGQFLSNQPQHF.

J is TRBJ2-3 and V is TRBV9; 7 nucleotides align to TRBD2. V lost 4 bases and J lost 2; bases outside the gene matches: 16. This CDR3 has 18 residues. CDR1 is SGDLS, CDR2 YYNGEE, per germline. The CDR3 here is CASSPEGGGGPHTDTQYF. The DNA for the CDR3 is TGTGCCAGCAGCCCAGAAGGCGGGGGTGGACCCCACACAGATACGCAGTATTTT. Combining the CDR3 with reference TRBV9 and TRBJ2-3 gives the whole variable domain DSGVTQTPKHLITATGQRVTLRCSPRSGDLSVYWYQQSLDQGLQFLIQYYNGEERAKGNILERFSAQQFPDLHSELNLSSLELGDSALYFCASSPEGGGGPHTDTQYFGPGTRLTVL.

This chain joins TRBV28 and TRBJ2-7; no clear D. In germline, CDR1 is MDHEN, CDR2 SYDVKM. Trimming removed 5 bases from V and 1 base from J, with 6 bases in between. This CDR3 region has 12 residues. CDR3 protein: CASSGPSYEQYF. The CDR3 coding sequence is TGTGCCAGCAGTGGCCCTTCCTACGAGCAGTACTTC.

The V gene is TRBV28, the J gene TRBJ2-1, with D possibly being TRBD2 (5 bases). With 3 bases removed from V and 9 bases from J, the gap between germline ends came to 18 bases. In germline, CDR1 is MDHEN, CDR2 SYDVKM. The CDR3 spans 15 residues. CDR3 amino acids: CASSLFGLQGSEQFF. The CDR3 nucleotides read TGTGCCAGCAGTTTGTTTGGGCTCCAAGGGAGTGAGCAGTTCTTC.

Written as DNA, the CDR3 is TGTGCCAGCAGTTACTGGCGGGAAACACATGATACGCAGTATTTT. Encoded protein: CASSYWRETHDTQYF. J is TRBJ2-3 and V is TRBV6-6; D perhaps matches TRBD2 (6 bases). The germline V gene has CDR1 MNHNY and CDR2 SVGAGI (reference sequence). Trimming removed 1 base at V and 6 bases at J, with 14 bases between. The CDR3 contains 15 residues.

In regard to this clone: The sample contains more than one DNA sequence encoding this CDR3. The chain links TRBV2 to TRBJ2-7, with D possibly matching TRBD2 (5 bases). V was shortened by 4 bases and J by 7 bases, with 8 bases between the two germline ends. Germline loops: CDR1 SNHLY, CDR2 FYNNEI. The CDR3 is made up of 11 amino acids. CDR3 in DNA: TGTGCCAGCAGTGCGGGAATAGAGCAGTACTTC. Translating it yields CASSAGIEQYF.

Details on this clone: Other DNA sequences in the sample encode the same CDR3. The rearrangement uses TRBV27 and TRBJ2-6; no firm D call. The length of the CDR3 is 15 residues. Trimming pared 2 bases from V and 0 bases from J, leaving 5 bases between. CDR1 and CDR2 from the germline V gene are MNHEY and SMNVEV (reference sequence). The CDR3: CASSLGSSGANVLTF. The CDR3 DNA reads TGTGCCAGCAGTTTAGGTAGCTCTGGGGCCAACGTCCTGACTTTC.

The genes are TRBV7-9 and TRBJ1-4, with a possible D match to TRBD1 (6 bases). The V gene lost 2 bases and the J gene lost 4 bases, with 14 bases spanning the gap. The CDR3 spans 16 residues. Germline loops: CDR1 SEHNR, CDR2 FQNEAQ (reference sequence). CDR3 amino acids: CASSLSGQGYNEKLFF. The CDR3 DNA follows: TGTGCCAGCAGCTTATCCGGGCAGGGGTATAATGAAAAACTGTTTTTT.

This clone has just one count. CDR3 sequence (DNA): TGTGCCAGCGTCGGCCGAAACATTCAGTACTTC. As protein: CASVGRNIQYF. This chain joins TRBV21-1 and TRBJ2-4. TRBV21-1 is labeled a pseudogene. This CDR3 region has 11 residues.

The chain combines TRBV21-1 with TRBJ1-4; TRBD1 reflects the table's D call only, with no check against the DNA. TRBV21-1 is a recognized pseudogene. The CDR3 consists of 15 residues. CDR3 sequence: CASSTQTGEVEKLFF. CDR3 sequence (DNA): TGTGCCAGCAGCACCCAGACAGGGGAAGTCGAAAAACTGTTTTTT.